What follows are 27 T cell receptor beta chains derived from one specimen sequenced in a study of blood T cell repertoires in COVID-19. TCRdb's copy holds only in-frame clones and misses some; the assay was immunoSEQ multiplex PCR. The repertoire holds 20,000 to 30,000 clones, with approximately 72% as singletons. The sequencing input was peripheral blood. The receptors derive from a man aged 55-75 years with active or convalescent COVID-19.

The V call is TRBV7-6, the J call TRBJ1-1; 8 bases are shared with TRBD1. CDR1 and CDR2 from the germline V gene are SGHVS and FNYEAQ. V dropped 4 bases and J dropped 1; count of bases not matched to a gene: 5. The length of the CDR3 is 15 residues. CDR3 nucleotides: TGTGCCAGCAGCTCTAGGACAGGGTCGAACACTGAAGCTTTCTTT. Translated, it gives CASSSRTGSNTEAFF.

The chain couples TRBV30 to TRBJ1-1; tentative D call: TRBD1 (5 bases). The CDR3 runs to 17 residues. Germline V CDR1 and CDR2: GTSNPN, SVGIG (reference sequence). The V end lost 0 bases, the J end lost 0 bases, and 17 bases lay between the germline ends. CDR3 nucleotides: TGTGCCTGGAGTGTACTGAACAGGCTTTGGATGAACACTGAAGCTTTCTTT. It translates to CAWSVLNRLWMNTEAFF. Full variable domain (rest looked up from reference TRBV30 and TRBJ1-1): SQTIHQWPATLVQPVGSPLSLECTVEGTSNPNLYWYRQAAGRGLQLLFYSVGIGQISSEVPQNLSASRPQDRQFILSSKKLLLSDSGFYLCAWSVLNRLWMNTEAFFGQGTRLTVV.

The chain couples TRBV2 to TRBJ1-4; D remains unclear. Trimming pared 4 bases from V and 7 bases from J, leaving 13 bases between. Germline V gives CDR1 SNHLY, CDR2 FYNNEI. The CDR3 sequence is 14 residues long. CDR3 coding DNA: TGTGCCAGCAGTGGTATCGGCGCGGGTGAAAAACTGTTTTTT. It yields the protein CASSGIGAGEKLFF.

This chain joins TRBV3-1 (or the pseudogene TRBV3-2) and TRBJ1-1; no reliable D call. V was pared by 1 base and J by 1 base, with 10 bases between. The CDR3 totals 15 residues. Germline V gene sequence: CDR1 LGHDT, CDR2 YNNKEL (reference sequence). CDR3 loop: CASSQGLTPNTEAFF. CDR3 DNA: TGTGCCAGCAGCCAAGGTCTTACACCGAACACTGAAGCTTTCTTT.

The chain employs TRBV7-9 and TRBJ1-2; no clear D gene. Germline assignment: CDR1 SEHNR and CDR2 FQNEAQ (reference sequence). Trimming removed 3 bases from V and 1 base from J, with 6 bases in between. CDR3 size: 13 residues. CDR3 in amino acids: CASSFYSNYGYTF. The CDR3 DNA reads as TGTGCCAGCAGCTTTTACAGTAACTATGGCTACACCTTC.

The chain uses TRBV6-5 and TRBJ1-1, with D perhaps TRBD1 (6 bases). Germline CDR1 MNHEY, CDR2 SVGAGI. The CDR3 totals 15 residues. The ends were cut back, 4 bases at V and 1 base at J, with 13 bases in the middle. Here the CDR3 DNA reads TGTGCCAGCAGTTCTCGGGGGGCGGGGAACACTGAAGCTTTCTTT. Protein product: CASSSRGAGNTEAFF.

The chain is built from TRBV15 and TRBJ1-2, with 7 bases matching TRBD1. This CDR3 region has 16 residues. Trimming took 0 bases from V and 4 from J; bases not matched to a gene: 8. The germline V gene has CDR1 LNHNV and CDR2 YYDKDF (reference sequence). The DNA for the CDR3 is TGTGCCACCAGCAGAGAACCCTGGACAGGCCCCTATGGCTACACCTTC. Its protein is CATSREPWTGPYGYTF.

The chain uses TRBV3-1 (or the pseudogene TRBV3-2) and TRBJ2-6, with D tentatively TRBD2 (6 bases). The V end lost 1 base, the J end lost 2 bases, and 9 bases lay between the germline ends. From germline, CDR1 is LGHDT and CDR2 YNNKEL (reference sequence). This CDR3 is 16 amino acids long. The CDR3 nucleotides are TGTGCCAGCAGCCAAGCGGCGGGGACTGGGGCCAACGTCCTGACTTTC. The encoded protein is CASSQAAGTGANVLTF.

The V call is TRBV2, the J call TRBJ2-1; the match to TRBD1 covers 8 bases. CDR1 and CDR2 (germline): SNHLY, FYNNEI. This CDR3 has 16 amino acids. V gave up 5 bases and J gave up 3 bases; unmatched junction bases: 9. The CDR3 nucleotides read TGTGCCAGCAGTCGAGGTACGGGACAGGTCTACAATGAGCAGTTCTTC. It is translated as CASSRGTGQVYNEQFF.

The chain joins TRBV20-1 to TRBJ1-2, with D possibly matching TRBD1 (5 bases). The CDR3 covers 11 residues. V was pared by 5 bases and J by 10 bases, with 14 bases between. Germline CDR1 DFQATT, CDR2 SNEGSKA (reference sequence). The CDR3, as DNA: TGCAGTGCTCCCCTCGCAGGGCCCTACACCTTC. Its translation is CSAPLAGPYTF.

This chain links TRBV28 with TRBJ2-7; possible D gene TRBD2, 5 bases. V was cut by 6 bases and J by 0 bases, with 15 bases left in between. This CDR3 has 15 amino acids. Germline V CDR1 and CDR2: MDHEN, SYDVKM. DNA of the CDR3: TGTGCCAGCAGCTACCCGGCGGGCAACTCCTACGAGCAGTACTTC. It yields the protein CASSYPAGNSYEQYF.

The CDR3 coding sequence is TGTGCCAGCAGCGTTGGGACAGGAGGCTACACCTTC. Its protein is CASSVGTGGYTF. V gene TRBV9 combines with J gene TRBJ1-2; 8 positions match TRBD1. CDR1 and CDR2 from the germline V gene are SGDLS and YYNGEE. V was clipped by 2 bases and J by 8 bases; unmatched bases: 2. CDR3 length equals 12 residues.

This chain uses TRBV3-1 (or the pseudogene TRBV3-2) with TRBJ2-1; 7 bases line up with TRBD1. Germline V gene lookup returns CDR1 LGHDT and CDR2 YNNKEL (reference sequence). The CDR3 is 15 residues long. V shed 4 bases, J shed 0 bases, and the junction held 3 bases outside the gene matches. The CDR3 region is CASSPGTASYNEQFF. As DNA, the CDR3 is TGTGCCAGCAGCCCGGGGACAGCCTCCTACAATGAGCAGTTCTTC.

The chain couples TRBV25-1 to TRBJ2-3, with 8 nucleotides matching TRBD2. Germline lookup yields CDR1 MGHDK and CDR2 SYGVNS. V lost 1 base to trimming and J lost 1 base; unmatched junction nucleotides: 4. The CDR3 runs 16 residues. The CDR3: CASSESWRGGTDTQYF. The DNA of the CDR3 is TGTGCCAGCAGTGAATCATGGCGGGGGGGCACAGATACGCAGTATTTT.

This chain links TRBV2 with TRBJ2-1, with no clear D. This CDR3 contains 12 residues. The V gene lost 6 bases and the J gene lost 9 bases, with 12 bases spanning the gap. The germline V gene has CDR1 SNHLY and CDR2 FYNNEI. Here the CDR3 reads CASSLGYGEQFF. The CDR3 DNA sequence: TGTGCCAGCAGCCTCGGTTACGGTGAGCAGTTCTTC.

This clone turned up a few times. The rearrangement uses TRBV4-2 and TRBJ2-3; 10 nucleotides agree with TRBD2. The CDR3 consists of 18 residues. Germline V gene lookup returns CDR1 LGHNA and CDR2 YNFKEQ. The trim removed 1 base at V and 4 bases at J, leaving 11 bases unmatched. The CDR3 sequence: CASSQGLAGVPGADTQYF. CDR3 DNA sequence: TGTGCCAGCAGCCAAGGGCTAGCGGGAGTTCCAGGGGCAGATACGCAGTATTTT.

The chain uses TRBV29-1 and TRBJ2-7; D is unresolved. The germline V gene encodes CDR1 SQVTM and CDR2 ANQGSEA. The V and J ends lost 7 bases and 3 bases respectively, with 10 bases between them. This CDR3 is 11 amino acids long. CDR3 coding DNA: TGCAGCGCCCGCTCGGGCTACGAGCAGTACTTC. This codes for CSARSGYEQYF.

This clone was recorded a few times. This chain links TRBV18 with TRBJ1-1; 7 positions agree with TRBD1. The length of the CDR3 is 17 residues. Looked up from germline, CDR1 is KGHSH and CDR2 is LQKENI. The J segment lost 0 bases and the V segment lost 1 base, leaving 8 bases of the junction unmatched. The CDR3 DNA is TGTGCCAGCTCACCACAAGTGACAGGGATAATGAACACTGAAGCTTTCTTT. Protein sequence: CASSPQVTGIMNTEAFF.

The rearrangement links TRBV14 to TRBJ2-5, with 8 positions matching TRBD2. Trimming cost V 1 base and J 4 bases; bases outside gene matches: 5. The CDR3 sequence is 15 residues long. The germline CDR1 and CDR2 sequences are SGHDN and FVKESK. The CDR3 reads CASSQGLAGIETQYF. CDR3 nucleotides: TGTGCCAGCAGCCAAGGGCTAGCGGGCATAGAGACCCAGTACTTC.

Written as DNA, the CDR3 is TGTGCCAGCAGCCAACGAGCAACTAATGAAAAACTGTTTTTT. Its protein is CASSQRATNEKLFF. The genes are TRBV3-1 (or the pseudogene TRBV3-2) and TRBJ1-4; no clear D. Trimming took 2 bases from V and 0 from J, leaving 4 bases between them. The CDR3 extends over 14 amino acids. Germline CDR1 reads LGHDT; CDR2 reads YNNKEL (reference sequence).

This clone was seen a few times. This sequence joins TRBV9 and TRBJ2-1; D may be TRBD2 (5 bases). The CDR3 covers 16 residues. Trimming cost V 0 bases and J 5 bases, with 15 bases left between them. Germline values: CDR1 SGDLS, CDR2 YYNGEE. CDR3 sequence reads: CASSVVGGGIDNEQFF. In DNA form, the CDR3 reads TGTGCCAGCAGCGTAGTGGGCGGAGGAATCGACAATGAGCAGTTCTTC.

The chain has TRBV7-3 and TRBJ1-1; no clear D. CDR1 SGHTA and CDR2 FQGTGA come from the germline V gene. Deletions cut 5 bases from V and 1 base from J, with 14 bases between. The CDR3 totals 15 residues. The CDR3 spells CASSEPGSPNTEAFF. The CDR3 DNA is TGTGCCAGCAGCGAACCCGGGTCCCCGAACACTGAAGCTTTCTTT.

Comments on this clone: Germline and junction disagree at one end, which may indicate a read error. The CDR3: CASSQLAGGTDTQYF. The CDR3 DNA reads TGTGCTAGCAGCCAACTAGCGGGAGGGACAGATACGCAGTATTTT. The chain carries TRBV7-7 and TRBJ2-3; 13 bases align to TRBD2. The CDR3 is 15 residues long. Germline V lookup: CDR1 SSHAT, CDR2 FNYEAQ (reference sequence).

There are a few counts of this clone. The CDR3: CASSDGQGLADTQYF. CDR3 DNA sequence: TGTGCCAGCAGTGACGGACAGGGTTTGGCAGATACGCAGTATTTT. V is TRBV2 and J is TRBJ2-3, with 8 bases aligning to TRBD1. The V segment lost 3 bases and the J segment 4 bases; nucleotides outside the gene matches: 6. The CDR3 is 15 residues long. Germline V gene data show CDR1 as SNHLY and CDR2 as FYNNEI.

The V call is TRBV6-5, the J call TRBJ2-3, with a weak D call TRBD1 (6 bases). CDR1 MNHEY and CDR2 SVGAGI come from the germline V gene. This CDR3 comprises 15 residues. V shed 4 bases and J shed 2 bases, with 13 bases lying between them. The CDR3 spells CASSLRGYNTDTQYF. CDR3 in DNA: TGTGCCAGCAGTTTGAGGGGGTATAACACAGATACGCAGTATTTT.

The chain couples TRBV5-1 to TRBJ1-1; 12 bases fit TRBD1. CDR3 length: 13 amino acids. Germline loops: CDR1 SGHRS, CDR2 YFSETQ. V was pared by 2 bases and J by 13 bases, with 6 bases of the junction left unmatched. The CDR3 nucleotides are TGCGCCAGCAGCTTCGGGACAGGGGGCATTGGTTTCTTT. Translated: CASSFGTGGIGFF.

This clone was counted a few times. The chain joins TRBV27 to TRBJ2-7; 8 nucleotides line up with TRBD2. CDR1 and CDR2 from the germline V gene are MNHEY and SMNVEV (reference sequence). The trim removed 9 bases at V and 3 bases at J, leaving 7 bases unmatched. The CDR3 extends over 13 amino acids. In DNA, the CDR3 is TGTGCCAGTAGCCGGGGGGGGAACTACGAGCAGTACTTC. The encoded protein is CASSRGGNYEQYF.